These 18 T cell receptor beta chains were all obtained from the same sample, sequenced in a study of ipilimumab plus nivolumab after autologous stem cell transplantation. The repertoire was sequenced with immunoSEQ multiplex PCR; TCRdb's copy has only in-frame clones and lacks some. The table lists 9,100 or so clones, roughly 69% of them singletons. Here the sequenced sample was PBMCs, taken in a trial of ipilimumab plus nivolumab as post-transplant consolidation. These TCRs come from a female donor with multiple myeloma.

This CDR3 is CASSQWREGSYEQYF. The CDR3 nucleotides are TGTGCCAGCTCACAATGGCGGGAGGGATCCTACGAGCAGTACTTC. The chain joins TRBV18 to TRBJ2-7; 9 bases line up with TRBD2. Germline loops: CDR1 KGHSH, CDR2 LQKENI. V gave up 4 bases and J gave up 1 base; unmatched junction bases: 5. This CDR3 spans 15 amino acids.

The genes are TRBV21-1 and TRBJ2-7. TRBV21-1 is an annotated pseudogene. The CDR3 has 13 residues. The CDR3 loop reads CASLKKGPYEQYF. CDR3 in DNA: TGTGCCAGCCTCAAAAAAGGTCCCTACGAGCAGTACTTC.

There are a few counts of this clone. This sequence joins TRBV2 and TRBJ1-2, with unresolved D. The CDR3 runs 12 residues. With 0 bases removed from V and 8 bases from J, the gap between germline ends came to 7 bases. Germline V gives CDR1 SNHLY, CDR2 FYNNEI. The CDR3 nucleotides read TGTGCCAGCAGTGAAGCGGGATTCGGCTACACCTTC. Protein sequence: CASSEAGFGYTF.

This rearrangement joins TRBV19 to TRBJ2-3, with 8 bases lining up with TRBD1. The CDR3 length is 13 residues. Germline lookup yields CDR1 LNHDA and CDR2 SQIVND (reference sequence). V lost 7 bases to trimming and J lost 6 bases; unmatched junction nucleotides: 6. In nucleotides, the CDR3 is TGTGCCAGTAAAGACAGGGGAAGGGATACGCAGTATTTT. Amino acids: CASKDRGRDTQYF.

This chain joins TRBV19 and TRBJ1-6; D remains unclear. This CDR3 contains 15 residues. Germline V gives CDR1 LNHDA, CDR2 SQIVND (reference sequence). The V and J ends lost 5 bases and 5 bases respectively, with 13 bases between them. The CDR3 spells CASSQQITNNSPLHF. CDR3 nucleotides: TGTGCCAGTAGTCAACAGATTACTAATAATTCACCCCTCCACTTT.

The rearrangement uses TRBV10-1 and TRBJ2-5; the match to TRBD1 covers 7 bases. Germline assignment: CDR1 WNHNN and CDR2 SYGVQD (reference sequence). The length of the CDR3 is 14 residues. V dropped 5 bases and J dropped 5; count of bases not matched to a gene: 8. CDR3 in amino acids: CASSRDTRGETQYF. CDR3 sequence (DNA): TGCGCCAGCAGTCGGGACACCAGGGGGGAGACCCAGTACTTC.

The CDR3 loop reads CASSVDGQGLYEQYF. For the CDR3, the DNA is TGTGCCAGCAGCGTAGACGGACAGGGTCTCTACGAGCAGTACTTC. V is TRBV9 and J is TRBJ2-7, with 8 bases matching TRBD1. Germline assignment: CDR1 SGDLS and CDR2 YYNGEE. The CDR3 length is 15 residues. Losses at the gene ends were 0 bases for V and 3 bases for J; bases not matched to a gene: 5. The variable domain in full, completed from reference TRBV9 and TRBJ2-7, reads DSGVTQTPKHLITATGQRVTLRCSPRSGDLSVYWYQQSLDQGLQFLIQYYNGEERAKGNILERFSAQQFPDLHSELNLSSLELGDSALYFCASSVDGQGLYEQYFGPGTRLTVT.

The chain employs TRBV4-3 and TRBJ2-1; D gene uncertain. Germline CDR1 LGHNA, CDR2 YSLEER. CDR3 length: 13 amino acids. Trimming removed 8 bases at V and 4 bases at J, with 12 bases between. The CDR3 bases are TGCGCCAGCTCTCGGACCAGTTACAATGAGCAGTTCTTC. This sequence encodes CASSRTSYNEQFF.

This clone showed up just a few times. The chain recombines TRBV2 with TRBJ2-7; the D gene is possibly TRBD2 (6 bases). The CDR3 runs 14 residues. Germline-derived CDR1 and CDR2 are SNHLY and FYNNEI. V lost 7 bases, J lost 6 bases, and 19 bases lay in between. The CDR3 sequence: CASILLAGSLEQYF. The DNA for the CDR3 is TGTGCCAGCATCCTACTCGCGGGATCTCTCGAGCAGTACTTC.

The CDR3 DNA follows: TGTGCCAGCAGCGCCAGGGGAGGGAAGGGTTCACCCCTCCACTTT. It yields the protein CASSARGGKGSPLHF. The J gene is TRBJ1-6, the V gene TRBV7-9, with a possible D match to TRBD1 (6 bases). Per germline, CDR1 SEHNR and CDR2 FQNEAQ (reference sequence). This CDR3 is 15 amino acids long. V was cut by 5 bases and J by 9 bases, with 17 bases left in between.

The rearrangement links TRBV2 to TRBJ2-7; no clear D gene. This CDR3 spans 14 amino acids. Germline CDR1 is SNHLY and CDR2 is FYNNEI. The V and J ends lost 5 bases and 2 bases respectively, with 13 bases between them. The CDR3 here is CASSYGKKPYEQYF. Written as DNA, the CDR3 is TGTGCCAGCAGTTACGGTAAGAAGCCCTACGAGCAGTACTTC. The full variable domain, with the rest looked up from reference TRBV2 and TRBJ2-7, is EPEVTQTPSHQVTQMGQEVILRCVPISNHLYFYWYRQILGQKVEFLVSFYNNEISEKSEIFDDQFSVERPDGSNFTLKIRSTKLEDSAMYFCASSYGKKPYEQYFGPGTRLTVT.

V and J are TRBV19 and TRBJ2-1; 9 nucleotides align to TRBD2. The CDR3 extends over 16 amino acids. Germline V lookup: CDR1 LNHDA, CDR2 SQIVND (reference sequence). Trimming took 6 bases from V and 3 from J; bases not matched to a gene: 9. In DNA form, the CDR3 reads TGTGCCAGTAGCACCAGAGCGGGAGGAGGCTACAATGAGCAGTTCTTC. Its protein is CASSTRAGGGYNEQFF.

The rearrangement joins TRBV27 to TRBJ1-5; D unresolved. Per the germline V gene, CDR1 is MNHEY and CDR2 is SMNVEV (reference sequence). The CDR3 extends over 13 amino acids. The ends were cut back, 3 bases at V and 6 bases at J, with 9 bases in the middle. The CDR3 region is CASSLRFFQPQHF. The CDR3 DNA is TGTGCCAGCAGTTTGAGGTTTTTTCAGCCCCAGCATTTT.

The V and J genes are TRBV5-1 and TRBJ1-4; a possible D gene is TRBD1 (6 bases). With 1 base removed from V and 0 bases from J, the gap between germline ends came to 10 bases. CDR1 SGHRS and CDR2 YFSETQ come from the germline V gene. This CDR3 region has 16 residues. The CDR3 loop reads CASSLSGHSTNEKLFF. The CDR3 nucleotides read TGCGCCAGCAGCTTGTCGGGACATTCAACTAATGAAAAACTGTTTTTT. The full variable domain, in which reference TRBV5-1 and TRBJ1-4 provide the parts outside the CDR3, is KAGVTQTPRYLIKTRGQQVTLSCSPISGHRSVSWYQQTPGQGLQFLFEYFSETQRNKGNFPGRFSGRQFSNSRSEMNVSTLELGDSALYLCASSLSGHSTNEKLFFGSGTQLSVL.

A single count supports this clone. The gene calls are TRBV7-6 and TRBJ2-1, with TRBD1 identical over 11 bases. CDR1 is SGHVS, CDR2 FNYEAQ, per germline. CDR3 length equals 18 residues. V lost 4 bases, J lost 4 bases, and 12 bases stayed unmatched. The CDR3 sequence is CASSSNHPGQGGYNEQFF. Here the CDR3 DNA reads TGTGCCAGCAGCTCAAACCACCCGGGACAGGGGGGTTACAATGAGCAGTTCTTC.

The J gene is TRBJ2-2, the V gene TRBV19; 14 bases are shared with TRBD2. V was clipped by 6 bases and J by 7 bases; unmatched bases: 4. CDR3 size: 15 residues. Germline loops: CDR1 LNHDA, CDR2 SQIVND (reference sequence). CDR3 sequence: CASSPGLAGGGELFF. CDR3 sequence (DNA): TGTGCCAGTAGCCCCGGACTAGCGGGAGGCGGGGAGCTGTTTTTT.

Only one count was recorded for this clone. The chain is built from TRBV9 and TRBJ2-1, with D possibly being TRBD1 (6 bases). Trimming cost V 1 base and J 6 bases, with 17 bases left between them. Germline CDR1 is SGDLS and CDR2 is YYNGEE. This CDR3 has 16 amino acids. The CDR3 DNA follows: TGTGCCAGCAGCGTAACCGGACAGCAGTGGGGCAATGAGCAGTTCTTC. Amino acid sequence: CASSVTGQQWGNEQFF.

CDR3 sequence reads: CASRPGQFTEAFF. For the CDR3, the DNA is TGTGCCAGCAGGCCGGGACAATTCACTGAAGCTTTCTTT. The V call is TRBV27, the J call TRBJ1-1; D might be TRBD1 (6 bases). CDR1 and CDR2 from the germline V gene are MNHEY and SMNVEV (reference sequence). V was clipped by 6 bases and J by 4 bases, with 12 bases between them. The CDR3 has 13 amino acids.